The sequence of this TCR beta chain was determined in a study of shared clonotypes between healthy human individuals. Study as a whole: Three plates were used per donor for CD4 naive, three for CD4 memory, two for CD8 naive and one for CD8 memory.

The deep-level immunoSEQ assay was used. Profiling relied on immunoSEQ multiplex PCR, and the TCRdb table lists in-frame clones only, not all of them. The sample has about 2.3 million clones, over 90% seen once. CDR3 size: 15 residues. After removal of 2 bases from V and 1 base from J, the junction contained 0 bases not matched to a gene. CDR1 is SGHTA and CDR2 is FQGNSA in the germline V gene. Donors were healthy HIV-negative adults without recently reported acute infections or vaccinations. CD4+ cells underwent separation, giving CD45RA+ naive and CD45RA-negative memory subsets. Of note for this clone: The sample holds other DNA sequences that translate to the same CDR3.

The receptor was isolated from a man aged 18 to 30 in good health. Some clones in this sample may be carry-over from other donors' samples. Material for sequencing was naive CD4+ T cells from PBMCs. Specified subset: CD45RA+ positively selected. The gene calls are TRBV7-2 and TRBJ2-2, with 8 nucleotides matching TRBD2. In nucleotides, the CDR3 is TGTGCCAGCAGCTTAACTAGCGGGAACACCGGGGAGCTGTTTTTT. Protein sequence: CASSLTSGNTGELFF.